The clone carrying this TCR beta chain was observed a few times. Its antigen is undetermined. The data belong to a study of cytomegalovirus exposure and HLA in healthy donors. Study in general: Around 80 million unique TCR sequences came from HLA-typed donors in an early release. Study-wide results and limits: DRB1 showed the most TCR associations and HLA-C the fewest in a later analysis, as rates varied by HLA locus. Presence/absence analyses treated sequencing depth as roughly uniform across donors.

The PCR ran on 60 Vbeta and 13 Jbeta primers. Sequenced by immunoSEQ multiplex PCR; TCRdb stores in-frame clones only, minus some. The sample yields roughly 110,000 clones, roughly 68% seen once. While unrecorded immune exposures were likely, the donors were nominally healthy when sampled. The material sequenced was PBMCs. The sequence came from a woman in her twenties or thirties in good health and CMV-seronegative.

CDR3 sequence: CASSLGTSEIDTQYF. The CDR3 DNA follows: TGCGCCAGCAGCCTCGGGACTAGCGAGATAGATACGCAGTATTTT. The chain combines TRBV5-1 with TRBJ2-3, with 10 bases lining up with TRBD2. The CDR3 contains 15 residues. CDR1 and CDR2 (germline): SGHRS, YFSETQ. Losses at the gene ends were 4 bases for V and 5 bases for J; bases not matched to a gene: 7.